The 22 T cell receptor beta chains reported below all come from one sample, sequenced in a study of blood T cells in healthy people across ages. Alongside a J-beta primer mix, a sample-barcoded 5' primer served in a second PCR lasting roughly 6 to 12 cycles. Each CDR3 protein is one row after TCRdb ran MiXCR on the 5' RACE reads. The sample shows more than 1 million distinct CDR3 sequences, more than 40% of them seen only once. The sequencing sample was made of blood. The receptors were sampled from a woman aged 55-75 years in good health.

This clonotype showed up just a few times. This chain links TRBV15 with TRBJ2-5; no clear D. The DNA end is more similar to TRBJ2-7, so the J call may be wrong. Germline-derived CDR1 and CDR2 are LNHNV and YYDKDF (reference sequence). The length of the CDR3 is 13 residues. The CDR3 region is CATSRLSNHEQYF. The CDR3, as DNA: TGTGCCACCAGCAGACTATCAAACCACGAGCAGTACTTC.

Comment on this clonotype: The germline gene is not matched at one end of the junction; a read error may be the cause. The V gene is TRBV7-8, the J gene TRBJ2-1; 8 positions match TRBD1. Germline values: CDR1 SGHVS, CDR2 FQNEAQ. The CDR3 has 15 amino acids. This CDR3 reads CANSPRGLLQGEQFF. The DNA for the CDR3 is TGTGCCAACAGCCCCAGGGGGCTATTGCAAGGCGAGCAGTTCTTC.

This clonotype came up a few times. The chain carries TRBV29-1 and TRBJ1-2; D is unresolved. This CDR3 has 13 residues. Per germline, CDR1 SQVTM and CDR2 ANQGSEA. The germline V and J ends were trimmed by 7 bases and 4 bases, with 16 bases remaining between them. In nucleotides, the CDR3 is TGCAGCGCCCGAACTAGGACGGTCTATGGCTACACCTTC. Translation gives CSARTRTVYGYTF.

The chain has TRBV27 and TRBJ1-2; D is unclear. The V and J ends lost 7 bases and 6 bases respectively, with 18 bases between them. Germline V lookup: CDR1 MNHEY, CDR2 SMNVEV (reference sequence). The CDR3 extends over 14 amino acids. The CDR3 region has the DNA TGTGCCAGCACCACCCTTGCGGGAGGCCATGGCTACACCTTC. Translating gives CASTTLAGGHGYTF.

V usage is TRBV6-1 and J usage is TRBJ2-7, with D possibly matching TRBD1 (5 bases). The CDR3 runs to 17 residues. Trimming took 6 bases from V and 2 from J, leaving 23 bases between them. Germline CDR1 is MNHNS and CDR2 is SASEGT. The CDR3 DNA is TGTGCCAGCAGCCGCACAGCCGCGACAGTCTACCCCTACGAGCAGTACTTC. It translates to CASSRTAATVYPYEQYF.

This clonotype was picked up one time. The genes are TRBV5-4 and TRBJ2-7; 8 positions agree with TRBD1. The CDR3 loop spans 17 amino acids. Looked up from germline, CDR1 is SGHNT and CDR2 is YYREEE (reference sequence). The ends lost 3 bases at V and 0 bases at J; junction bases unmatched: 11. CDR3 loop: CASSSTRGTGSSYEQYF. CDR3 coding DNA: TGTGCCAGCAGCTCCACCCGAGGGACAGGTAGCTCCTACGAGCAGTACTTC.

This clonotype has a single count. The rearrangement links TRBV18 to TRBJ1-1; a weak D match, TRBD1 (5 bases). The V gene's germline CDR1 is KGHSH and CDR2 LQKENI. The CDR3 totals 12 residues. With 8 bases removed from V and 1 base from J, the gap between germline ends came to 8 bases. The CDR3 region is CASRQPNTEAFF. In nucleotides, the CDR3 is TGTGCCAGCAGACAGCCGAACACTGAAGCTTTCTTT.

This chain links TRBV3-1 with TRBJ2-1; D not certain. V lost 0 bases to trimming and J lost 10 bases, with 19 bases between them. The CDR3 totals 16 residues. In germline, CDR1 is LGHDT, CDR2 YNNKEL (reference sequence). The CDR3 reads CASSQDGLVPLYEQFF. The DNA of the CDR3 is TGTGCCAGCAGCCAAGATGGTCTGGTCCCCCTATACGAGCAGTTCTTC.

This chain uses TRBV29-1 with TRBJ2-7, with TRBD2 as a possible D gene (5 bases). Germline loops: CDR1 SQVTM, CDR2 ANQGSEA. This CDR3 spans 12 amino acids. The V end was cut by 3 bases, the J end by 6 bases, with 12 bases between. In DNA, the CDR3 is TGCAGCGTTGATCAGGAGGCGGGCGAGCAGTACTTC. It is translated as CSVDQEAGEQYF.

The chain has TRBV10-2 and TRBJ1-6; D may be TRBD1 (5 bases). This CDR3 spans 14 amino acids. V was trimmed by 6 bases and J by 7 bases, leaving 13 bases between them. The germline V gene has CDR1 WSHSY and CDR2 SAAADI. The CDR3: CASSVTGPNSPLHF. The CDR3 DNA sequence: TGCGCCAGCAGCGTTACAGGTCCCAATTCACCCCTCCACTTT.

In this sample, this clonotype turned up a few times. V usage is TRBV27 and J usage is TRBJ2-7; 9 nucleotides match TRBD2. This CDR3 is 15 amino acids long. Germline V lookup: CDR1 MNHEY, CDR2 SMNVEV (reference sequence). Trimming cost V 2 bases and J 4 bases; bases outside gene matches: 6. The CDR3 DNA is TGTGCCAGCAGTTTAGGGCCTAGCGGGATATACGAGCAGTACTTC. This gives the protein CASSLGPSGIYEQYF.

The chain uses TRBV20-1 and TRBJ1-1, with D possibly TRBD1 on 6 matching bases. V shed 3 bases and J shed 0 bases, with 11 bases lying between them. There are 14 residues in the CDR3. Germline-derived CDR1 and CDR2 are DFQATT and SNEGSKA (reference sequence). The CDR3 bases are TGCAGTGCTAGCGACAGGTTGATGAACACTGAAGCTTTCTTT. Protein: CSASDRLMNTEAFF.

V and J are TRBV20-1 and TRBJ2-5, with D unresolved. Trimming removed 1 base at V and 3 bases at J, with 15 bases between. The CDR3 spans 15 residues. CDR1 and CDR2 (germline): DFQATT, SNEGSKA (reference sequence). The CDR3 coding sequence is TGCAGTGCTAGAGTGGACCGGGCCGGAAAAGAGACCCAGTACTTC. This codes for CSARVDRAGKETQYF.

The chain carries TRBV3-1 and TRBJ2-1; 8 bases match TRBD2. The CDR3 sequence is 16 residues long. J lost 4 bases, V lost 3 bases, and 8 bases had no gene match. Germline V gene sequence: CDR1 LGHDT, CDR2 YNNKEL (reference sequence). The CDR3 loop is CASSHKTSAYYNEQFF. The CDR3 DNA reads TGTGCCAGCAGCCATAAGACTAGCGCTTATTACAATGAGCAGTTCTTC.

Of note for this clonotype: The junction shows a germline mismatch at one end, possibly a read error. This chain joins TRBV11-2 and TRBJ2-4; no definite D call. This CDR3 is 16 amino acids long. Germline CDR1 and CDR2: SGHAT and FQNNGV. CDR3 coding DNA: TGTGTCAGCAGCTTTCAAGCTGGTGGGATAGAAAACATTCAGTACTTC. Its protein product is CVSSFQAGGIENIQYF.

This clonotype was seen only a few times. The chain uses TRBV12-3 or TRBV12-4 and TRBJ2-3, with D uncertain. The CDR3 spans 13 residues. Trimming left V 3 bases short and J 3 bases short, with 7 bases between. This CDR3 reads CASSLRNTDTQYF. The CDR3 DNA is TGTGCCAGCAGTTTGAGGAATACAGATACGCAGTATTTT.

This clonotype was recorded a few times. This chain uses TRBV9 with TRBJ2-1; D not certain. V lost 9 bases to trimming and J lost 3 bases, with 16 bases between them. The CDR3 has 14 amino acids. CDR1 and CDR2 (germline): SGDLS, YYNGEE. CDR3: CATPILRLYNEQFF. DNA of the CDR3: TGTGCCACCCCCATCCTGCGACTCTACAATGAGCAGTTCTTC. The full variable domain, with the rest looked up from reference TRBV9 and TRBJ2-1, is DSGVTQTPKHLITATGQRVTLRCSPRSGDLSVYWYQQSLDQGLQFLIQYYNGEERAKGNILERFSAQQFPDLHSELNLSSLELGDSALYFCATPILRLYNEQFFGPGTRLTVL.

The V gene is TRBV7-8, the J gene TRBJ2-1; 12 nucleotides line up with TRBD2. Per the germline V gene, CDR1 is SGHVS and CDR2 is FQNEAQ. This CDR3 region has 15 residues. After removal of 7 bases from V and 2 bases from J, the junction contained 3 bases not matched to a gene. The CDR3 region is CASTGLAGPYNEQFF. The CDR3 DNA is TGTGCCAGCACGGGACTAGCGGGCCCCTACAATGAGCAGTTCTTC.

The rearrangement uses TRBV6-2 or TRBV6-3 and TRBJ2-1; D unresolved. Germline-derived CDR1 and CDR2 are MNHEY and SVGEGT. This CDR3 has 14 amino acids. V dropped 8 bases and J dropped 0 bases, with 11 bases sitting between them. In nucleotides, the CDR3 is TGTGCCAGCCGACACAGAAGCTCCTACAATGAGCAGTTCTTC. Protein sequence: CASRHRSSYNEQFF.

This chain joins TRBV10-3 and TRBJ1-6; tentative D call: TRBD1 (5 bases). V was cut by 6 bases and J by 7 bases, with 10 bases left in between. The CDR3 runs to 13 residues. The germline V gene encodes CDR1 ENHRY and CDR2 SYGVKD. This CDR3 reads CAISGTPNSPLHF. In nucleotides, the CDR3 is TGTGCCATCAGCGGGACTCCCAATTCACCCCTCCACTTT.

This clonotype has a single count. One base away lies a much larger clone, so this may be a sequencing read error. The gene calls are TRBV29-1 and TRBJ2-3, with 11 bases aligning to TRBD2. The CDR3 contains 15 residues. CDR1 SQVTM and CDR2 ANQGSEA come from the germline V gene. CDR3 amino acids: CAVRLAGTRTDTQYF. As DNA, the CDR3 is TGCGCCGTACGACTAGCGGGAACACGCACAGATACGCAGTATTTT.

This chain joins TRBV20-1 and TRBJ2-5, with TRBD2 matching over 12 bases. The assigned J gene may be wrong: the sequence end matches TRBJ2-7 better. Germline-derived CDR1 and CDR2 are DFQATT and SNEGSKA (reference sequence). The CDR3 extends over 14 amino acids. CDR3 protein: CSVPTSGSFYEQYF. For the CDR3, the DNA is TGCAGTGTTCCGACTAGCGGGAGTTTTTACGAGCAGTACTTC.